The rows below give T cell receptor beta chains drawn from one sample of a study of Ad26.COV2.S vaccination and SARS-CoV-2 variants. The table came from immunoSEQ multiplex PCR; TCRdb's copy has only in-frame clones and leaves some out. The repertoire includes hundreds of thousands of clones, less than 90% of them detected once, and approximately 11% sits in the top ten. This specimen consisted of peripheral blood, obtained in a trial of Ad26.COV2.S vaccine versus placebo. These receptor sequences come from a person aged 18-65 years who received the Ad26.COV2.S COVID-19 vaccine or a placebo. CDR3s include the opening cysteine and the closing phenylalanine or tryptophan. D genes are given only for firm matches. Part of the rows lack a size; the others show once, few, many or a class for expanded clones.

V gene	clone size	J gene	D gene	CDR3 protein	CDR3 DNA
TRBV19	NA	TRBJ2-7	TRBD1	CASRLQGNSYEQYF	TGTGCCAGTCGACTACAGGGGAACTCCTACGAGCAGTACTTC
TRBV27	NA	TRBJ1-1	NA	CASTDTMNTEAFF	TGTGCCAGCACCGACACCATGAACACTGAAGCTTTCTTT
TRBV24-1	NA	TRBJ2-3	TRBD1	CATSQGAVYTQYF	TGTGCCACCAGTCAGGGGGCGGTTTATACGCAGTATTTT
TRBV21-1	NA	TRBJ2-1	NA	CASSKAVTIPSYNEQFF	TGTGCCAGCAGCAAAGCGGTGACTATCCCTTCTTACAATGAGCAGTTCTTC
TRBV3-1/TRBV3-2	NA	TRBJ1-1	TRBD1	CASSRQGVNTEAFF	TGTGCCAGCAGTCGACAGGGTGTGAACACTGAAGCTTTCTTT
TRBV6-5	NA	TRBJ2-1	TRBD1	CASRGTGGNEQFF	TGTGCCAGCAGAGGGACAGGGGGCAATGAGCAGTTCTTC
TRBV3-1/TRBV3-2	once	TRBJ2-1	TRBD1	CASSYARTGLANEQFF	TGTGCCAGCAGCTATGCCCGGACAGGACTTGCGAATGAGCAGTTCTTC
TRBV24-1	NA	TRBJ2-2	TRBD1	CATSDSGQGNTGELFF	TGTGCCACCAGTGATTCGGGACAGGGGAACACCGGGGAGCTGTTTTTT
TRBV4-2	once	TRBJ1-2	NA	CASSQVRGWTLIMGYTF	TGTGCCAGCAGCCAAGTGCGGGGATGGACGCTAATTATGGGCTACACCTTC
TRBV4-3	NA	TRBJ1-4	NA	CASSQDPGVGEKLFF	TGCGCCAGCAGCCAAGATCCAGGGGTCGGCGAAAAACTGTTTTTT
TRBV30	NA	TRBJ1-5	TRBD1	CAWSEGTGGGPQHF	TGTGCCTGGAGTGAGGGGACAGGGGGAGGGCCCCAGCATTTT
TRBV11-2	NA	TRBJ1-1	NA	CASSLNRVGAFF	TGTGCCAGCAGCTTAAACAGGGTTGGGGCTTTCTTT
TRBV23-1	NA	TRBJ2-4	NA	CASSRSVIAKNIQYF	TGCGCCAGCAGTCGCTCCGTGATAGCCAAAAACATTCAGTACTTC
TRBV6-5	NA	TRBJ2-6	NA	CASSRSRAGANVLTF	TGTGCCAGCAGTCGTTCGAGGGCTGGGGCCAACGTCCTGACTTTC
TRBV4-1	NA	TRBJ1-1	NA	CASSQVRTTRVNTEAFF	TGCGCCAGCAGCCAAGTTCGGACGACAAGGGTTAACACTGAAGCTTTCTTT
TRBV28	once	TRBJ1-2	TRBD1	CASSRQGDLANYGYTF	TGTGCCAGCAGTCGACAGGGGGATCTAGCTAACTATGGCTACACCTTC
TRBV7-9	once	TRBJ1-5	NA	CASSLGGQPQHF	TGTGCCAGCAGCTTAGGGGGTCAGCCCCAGCATTTT
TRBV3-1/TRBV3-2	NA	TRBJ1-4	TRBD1	CASSPLDRELFF	TGTGCCAGCAGCCCTTTGGACAGGGAACTGTTTTTT
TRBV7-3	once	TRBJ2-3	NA	CASSSVSGRDTQYF	TGTGCCAGCAGCTCTGTATCGGGAAGGGATACGCAGTATTTT
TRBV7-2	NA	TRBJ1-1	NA	CASSPRQQITEAFF	TGTGCCAGCAGCCCCCGACAGCAGATCACTGAAGCTTTCTTT
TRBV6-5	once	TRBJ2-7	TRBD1	CASNQGQGYSYEQYF	TGTGCCAGCAACCAGGGACAGGGCTACTCCTACGAGCAGTACTTC
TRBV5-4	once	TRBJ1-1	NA	CASSSPSFVGSMNTEAFF	TGTGCCAGCAGCTCGCCGTCCTTTGTTGGGAGCATGAACACTGAAGCTTTCTTT
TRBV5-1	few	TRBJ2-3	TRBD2	CASSKTGLAGATDTQYF	TGCGCCAGCAGCAAAACCGGACTAGCGGGAGCAACAGATACGCAGTATTTT
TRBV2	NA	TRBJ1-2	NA	CATNGGHGYTF	TGTGCCACCAACGGGGGGCATGGCTACACCTTC
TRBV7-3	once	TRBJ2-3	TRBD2	CASSEHPSGRATDTQYF	TGTGCCAGCAGCGAACACCCTAGCGGGAGGGCAACAGATACGCAGTATTTT
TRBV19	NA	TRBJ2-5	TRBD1	CASRPRTGGVETQYF	TGTGCCAGTAGACCACGGACAGGGGGCGTGGAGACCCAGTACTTC
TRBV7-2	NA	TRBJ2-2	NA	CASSLLIYTGELFF	TGTGCCAGCAGCTTACTAATATACACCGGGGAGCTGTTTTTT
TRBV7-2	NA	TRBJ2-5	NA	CASSPRRETQYF	TGTGCCAGCAGCCCTAGAAGGGAGACCCAGTACTTC
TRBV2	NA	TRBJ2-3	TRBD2	CASSEGTSGGLGDTQYF	TGTGCCAGCAGCGAGGGGACTAGCGGGGGCCTCGGGGATACGCAGTATTTT
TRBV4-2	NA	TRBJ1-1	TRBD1	CASSQPKGTANTEAFF	TGTGCCAGCAGCCAACCTAAGGGGACAGCGAACACTGAAGCTTTCTTT
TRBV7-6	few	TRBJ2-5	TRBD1	CASSSQGAETQYF	TGTGCCAGCAGCTCGCAGGGGGCAGAGACCCAGTACTTC
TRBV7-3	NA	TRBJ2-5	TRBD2	CASSPRAGGRAVETQYF	TGTGCCAGCAGCCCCAGGGCCGGCGGGAGGGCCGTAGAGACCCAGTACTTC
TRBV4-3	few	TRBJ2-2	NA	CASSQDNTGELFF	TGCGCCAGCAGCCAAGATAACACCGGGGAGCTGTTTTTT
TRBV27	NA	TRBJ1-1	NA	CASSLRGSTEAFF	TGTGCCAGCAGTTTGCGAGGGTCCACTGAAGCTTTCTTT
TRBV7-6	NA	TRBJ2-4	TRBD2	CASSLASGGAAGQNIQYF	TGTGCCAGCAGCTTAGCAAGCGGGGGGGCGGCGGGACAAAACATTCAGTACTTC
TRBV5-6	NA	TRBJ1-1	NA	CASSLGALDTEAFF	TGTGCCAGCAGCTTGGGGGCACTTGACACTGAAGCTTTCTTT
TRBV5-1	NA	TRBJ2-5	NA	CASSSTSGAGPRRTQYF	TGCGCCAGCAGCTCGACCTCCGGGGCGGGACCTAGACGGACCCAGTACTTC
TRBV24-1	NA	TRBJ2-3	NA	CATSGGQTFTDTQYF	TGTGCCACCAGTGGTGGACAGACCTTCACAGATACGCAGTATTTT
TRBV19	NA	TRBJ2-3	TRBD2	CASSIDPPGLAGPDTQYF	TGTGCCAGTAGTATAGACCCCCCGGGACTAGCGGGCCCAGATACGCAGTATTTT
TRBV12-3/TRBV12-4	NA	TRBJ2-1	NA	CASSFKLHNEQFF	TGTGCCAGCAGTTTTAAACTACACAATGAGCAGTTCTTC
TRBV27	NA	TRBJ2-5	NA	CASSFTGHRAVETQYF	TGTGCCAGCAGTTTTACGGGGCACAGGGCGGTAGAGACCCAGTACTTC
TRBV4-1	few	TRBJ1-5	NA	CASSRIPRDNNQPQHF	TGCGCCAGCAGTCGTATTCCCCGGGACAACAATCAGCCCCAGCATTTT
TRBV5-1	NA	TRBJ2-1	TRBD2	CASRKAGERFDEQFF	TGCGCCAGCAGAAAAGCGGGAGAGAGGTTCGATGAGCAGTTCTTC
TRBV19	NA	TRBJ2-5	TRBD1	CASSMTGGGETQYF	TGTGCCAGTAGTATGACAGGGGGCGGAGAGACCCAGTACTTC